This is a list of T cell receptor beta chains from one sample in a study of cytomegalovirus exposure and HLA in healthy donors. Generated by immunoSEQ multiplex PCR, the TCRdb table keeps only in-frame clones and is missing some. The sample has 100,000 to 150,000 clones; roughly two thirds are singletons. Sequencing was carried out using PBMCs. The origin of the receptors is a man in his thirties or forties in good health and CMV-seropositive. Each CDR3 is given with its conserved first and last residue. D genes are given only for firm matches. Some rows have no size entry. The others give once, few or many, or a class for an expanded clone.

abundance | j_gene | v_gene | d_gene | CDR3nt | CDR3aa
. | TRBJ1-5 | TRBV28 | . | TGTGCCAGCAGTTCCCGACTAATAGGTCAGCCCCAGCATTTT | CASSSRLIGQPQHF
. | TRBJ2-1 | TRBV11-2 | . | TGTGCCAGCAGTCTAGCGAGCTACAATGAGCAGTTCTTC | CASSLASYNEQFF
. | TRBJ1-5 | TRBV4-1 | TRBD1 | TGCGCCAGCAGCCAAGGCGTGAGACAGGGGTATAGCAATCAGCCCCAGCATTTT | CASSQGVRQGYSNQPQHF
once | TRBJ2-3 | TRBV6-4 | . | TGTGCCAGCAGTGACGAGGGCGGAAGCACAGATACGCAGTATTTT | CASSDEGGSTDTQYF
. | TRBJ1-5 | TRBV11-2 | TRBD1 | TGTGCCAGCAGCCCGGGACAGGGGACTCAGCCCCAGCATTTT | CASSPGQGTQPQHF
few | TRBJ1-5 | TRBV28 | . | TGTGCCAGCAGTTTGGGCAGGGTTCAGCCCCAGCATTTT | CASSLGRVQPQHF
. | TRBJ1-4 | TRBV4-3 | . | TGCGCCAGCAGCCAAGGGGGAGGGTCGGTGGAAAAACTGTTTTTT | CASSQGGGSVEKLFF
. | TRBJ2-7 | TRBV12-5 | TRBD1 | TGTGCTAGTTCTACTACAGGGGAAGAGCAGTACTTC | CASSTTGEEQYF
once | TRBJ2-6 | TRBV5-4 | . | TGTGCCAGCAGCATTGGACTGAGTTTAAGCTCTGGGGCCAACGTCCTGACTTTC | CASSIGLSLSSGANVLTF
. | TRBJ1-6 | TRBV2 | . | TGTGCCAGCAGGGGGGACATTCAACCCCTCCACTTT | CASRGDIQPLHF
. | TRBJ2-5 | TRBV18 | TRBD1 | TGTGCCAGCTCACCACCGAGCAGGGGGCAAGAGACCCAGTACTTC | CASSPPSRGQETQYF
. | TRBJ1-2 | TRBV30 | . | TGTGCCTGGAGTGTAATTTCGTCCCATGGCTACACCTTC | CAWSVISSHGYTF
. | TRBJ2-3 | TRBV5-1 | . | TGCGCCAGCAGCCTCGTTGGGGGGAGGCCGACAGATACGCAGTATTTT | CASSLVGGRPTDTQYF
. | TRBJ2-3 | TRBV7-9 | TRBD2 | TGTGCCAGCAGCTTACTACGGGAGGGCCGCGCAGATACGCAGTATTTT | CASSLLREGRADTQYF
. | TRBJ1-2 | TRBV5-1 | . | TGCGCCAGCAGCTTGGCTGGCCGGGCTGGGGCGGGCTACACCTTC | CASSLAGRAGAGYTF
. | TRBJ1-1 | TRBV5-1 | TRBD1 | TGCGCCAGCACCCCTGGGACAGTGAACACTGAAGCTTTCTTT | CASTPGTVNTEAFF
few | TRBJ2-1 | TRBV14 | . | TGTGCCAGCAGCCTGCGACTAGTAGGTGAGCAGTTCTTC | CASSLRLVGEQFF
. | TRBJ1-5 | TRBV5-1 | . | TGCGCCAGCGGACATCCGGGTAGCCGGGGCAATCAGCCCCAGCATTTT | CASGHPGSRGNQPQHF
. | TRBJ2-1 | TRBV4-1 | . | TGCGCCAGCAGCCAAGATACATCGGGCTACAATGAGCAGTTCTTC | CASSQDTSGYNEQFF
. | TRBJ2-1 | TRBV7-3 | TRBD2 | TGTGCCAGCAGCGTCACTAGCGACTACAATGAGCAGTTCTTC | CASSVTSDYNEQFF
. | TRBJ1-2 | TRBV28 | TRBD1 | TGTGCCAGCAGTTATACAGGGGCTAACTATGGCTACACCTTC | CASSYTGANYGYTF